This TCR beta chain was sequenced in a study of T cells in Graves' hyperthyroidism and ophthalmopathy. Amplified TCR beta CDR3 regions came from RNA transcripts. Initially, a first-round RT-PCR of the TCR CDR3 employed the HTBI primer set. Using its own MiXCR run on the multiplex PCR reads, TCRdb lists one record per CDR3 protein. The sample has 410,000 or so distinct CDR3 sequences, roughly 14% seen once; the top ten hold about 13%. This clonotype appeared once. The antigen remains undetermined. J gave up 0 bases and V 8 bases, and 12 bases lay outside the gene matches. The CDR3 sequence is 17 residues long. Germline-derived CDR1 and CDR2 are SNHLY and FYNNEI. Study-level points and caveats: It was a median approximately 7.1 months before onset that the model predicted ophthalmopathy. Classification by a 13 V-J model distinguished ophthalmopathy from stable hyperthyroidism.

The diagnoses drew upon clinical symptoms, serum thyroxine and TRAb, thyroid ultrasound and orbital computed tomography. The sample consisted of blood. V gene TRBV2 combines with J gene TRBJ2-3, with 9 nucleotides matching TRBD1. The TCR comes from a man aged 18 to 30 with Graves' ophthalmopathy. The CDR3 reads CASSRDRVTSSTDTQYF. Here the CDR3 DNA reads TGTGCCAGCTCCCGGGACAGGGTGACTTCTAGCACAGATACGCAGTATTTT.